This passage covers 23 T cell receptor beta chains from one sample sequenced in a study of cytomegalovirus exposure and HLA in healthy donors. It was with 60 Vbeta and 13 Jbeta primers that the PCR ran. The data were produced by immunoSEQ multiplex PCR, yet TCRdb's version contains in-frame clones alone and is incomplete. This table holds some 160,000 clones, about four fifths found once. Material for sequencing was PBMCs. These receptors originate from a woman in her thirties or forties in good health and CMV-seropositive.

This clone has only a few counts. The V and J genes are TRBV4-1 and TRBJ1-2; 10 bases fit TRBD1. This CDR3 is 16 amino acids long. J gave up 8 bases and V 0 bases, and 9 bases lay outside the gene matches. Germline values: CDR1 MGHRA, CDR2 YSYEKL. CDR3 protein: CASSQEWRQGAAGYTF. CDR3 bases: TGCGCCAGCAGCCAAGAGTGGAGACAGGGGGCCGCAGGCTACACCTTC.

The rearrangement links TRBV5-1 to TRBJ2-1; 9 nucleotides match TRBD2. Looked up from germline, CDR1 is SGHRS and CDR2 is YFSETQ. Germline trimming cut 7 bases from V and 0 bases from J; bases unmatched to any gene: 5. This CDR3 has 15 amino acids. CDR3 nucleotides: TGCGCCAGCCGCGGTAGCGGGGGCTCCTACAATGAGCAGTTCTTC. Protein: CASRGSGGSYNEQFF.

The chain carries TRBV29-1 and TRBJ2-1, with 9 bases aligning to TRBD2. Germline-derived CDR1 and CDR2 are SQVTM and ANQGSEA. The CDR3 loop spans 16 amino acids. The trim removed 4 bases at V and 6 bases at J, leaving 13 bases unmatched. The CDR3 is CSVGGFSGRGGNEQFF. The CDR3 DNA sequence: TGCAGCGTTGGGGGGTTTAGCGGGAGAGGGGGCAATGAGCAGTTCTTC.

This chain connects TRBV27 to TRBJ2-5; 13 bases agree with TRBD2. Per germline, CDR1 MNHEY and CDR2 SMNVEV (reference sequence). This CDR3 contains 17 residues. Trimming cost V 5 bases and J 3 bases; bases outside gene matches: 9. The CDR3 DNA reads as TGTGCCAGCAGTCAAGGGACTAGCGGGAACTGGGAAGAGACCCAGTACTTC. Protein product: CASSQGTSGNWEETQYF.

The chain is built from TRBV27 and TRBJ2-2; TRBD2 matches at 7 bases. The V and J ends lost 4 bases and 5 bases, in that order; junction bases with no gene match: 10. The CDR3 contains 16 residues. Germline loops: CDR1 MNHEY, CDR2 SMNVEV (reference sequence). The CDR3 loop is CASSSKRGFWTGELFF. For the CDR3, the DNA is TGTGCCAGCAGTTCGAAGCGGGGCTTTTGGACCGGGGAGCTGTTTTTT.

This clone was seen a handful of times. In DNA form, the CDR3 reads TGTGCCAGCAGTTACGAGGGCGGGAACACTGAAGCTTTCTTT. It codes for CASSYEGGNTEAFF. This rearrangement joins TRBV6-5 to TRBJ1-1, with unresolved D. The CDR3 is made up of 14 amino acids. Germline V lookup: CDR1 MNHEY, CDR2 SVGAGI. V lost 2 bases and J 1 base, leaving 8 bases between the germline ends.

The chain carries TRBV5-4 and TRBJ1-1; no definite D call. Germline CDR1 reads SGHNT; CDR2 reads YYREEE (reference sequence). The V and J ends lost 0 bases and 4 bases respectively, with 13 bases between them. The CDR3 totals 15 residues. The CDR3 bases are TGTGCCAGCAGCTTGGGCGGGAGCCGCCGCACTGAAGCTTTCTTT. Amino acid sequence: CASSLGGSRRTEAFF.

The gene calls are TRBV10-3 and TRBJ2-7; 9 bases fit TRBD1. Per the germline V gene, CDR1 is ENHRY and CDR2 is SYGVKD. The CDR3 is made up of 17 amino acids. V dropped 3 bases and J dropped 2; count of bases not matched to a gene: 11. This CDR3 is CAISEVRRGQGAYEQYF. CDR3 DNA: TGTGCCATCAGTGAAGTGAGGAGGGGACAGGGAGCCTACGAGCAGTACTTC.

The chain combines TRBV5-6 with TRBJ1-6; D is unresolved. Germline V gene lookup returns CDR1 SGHDT and CDR2 YYEEEE. The CDR3 length is 16 residues. V was clipped by 4 bases and J by 7 bases, with 18 bases between them. DNA of the CDR3: TGTGCCAGCAGCGCAAAGATTAGAGGGTCGAATTCACCCCTCCACTTT. Amino acid sequence: CASSAKIRGSNSPLHF.

This clone was counted only a few times. The chain uses TRBV14 and TRBJ2-7; 7 nucleotides agree with TRBD2. The junction had 6 bases not matched to a gene; V was cut back by 4 bases and J by 3 bases. Germline loops: CDR1 SGHDN, CDR2 FVKESK. The CDR3 loop spans 14 amino acids. CDR3 region: CASSPAGAIYEQYF. The CDR3 DNA reads as TGTGCCAGCAGCCCGGCGGGAGCGATCTACGAGCAGTACTTC.

The genes are TRBV13 and TRBJ2-6, with TRBD1 matching 7 bases. CDR3 size: 15 residues. Germline loops: CDR1 PRHDT, CDR2 FYEKMQ (reference sequence). The V segment lost 6 bases and the J segment 1 base; nucleotides outside the gene matches: 3. CDR3 sequence: CASSYRGSGANVLTF. DNA of the CDR3: TGTGCCAGCAGTTACAGGGGTTCTGGGGCCAACGTCCTGACTTTC. The variable domain in full, with the rest retrieved from reference TRBV13 and TRBJ2-6, is AAGVIQSPRHLIKEKRETATLKCYPIPRHDTVYWYQQGPGQDPQFLISFYEKMQSDKGSIPDRFSAQQFSDYHSELNMSSLELGDSALYFCASSYRGSGANVLTFGAGSRLTVL.

The chain recombines TRBV9 with TRBJ1-5; 8 nucleotides agree with TRBD1. Germline trimming cut 0 bases from V and 7 bases from J; bases unmatched to any gene: 6. From germline, CDR1 is SGDLS and CDR2 YYNGEE. This CDR3 has 15 amino acids. Here the CDR3 DNA reads TGTGCCAGCAGCGTAGGGCAGGGGGCAGGACAGCCCCAGCATTTT. Translation gives CASSVGQGAGQPQHF.

The chain recombines TRBV21-1 with TRBJ1-3; the table's TRBD1 call for D was not verified on the DNA. TRBV21-1 is a documented pseudogene. The CDR3 totals 16 residues. CDR3 nucleotides: TGTGCCAGCAGCACGAACAGCTTTCACTCTGGAAACACCATATATTTT. This translates into CASSTNSFHSGNTIYF.

The V gene is TRBV5-5, the J gene TRBJ2-2; no clear D gene. There are 15 residues in the CDR3. Trimming removed 4 bases from V and 4 bases from J, with 14 bases in between. Germline assignment: CDR1 SGHKS and CDR2 YYEKEE (reference sequence). The CDR3 sequence is CASSPPRVATGELFF. CDR3 in DNA: TGTGCCAGCAGCCCCCCCCGCGTAGCCACCGGGGAGCTGTTTTTT.

The chain employs TRBV30 and TRBJ1-3; D is undetermined. The germline CDR1 and CDR2 sequences are GTSNPN and SVGIG (reference sequence). The CDR3 runs 14 residues. V was cut by 4 bases and J by 4 bases, with 14 bases left in between. The CDR3 bases are TGTGCCTGGACTACACCGGGGAGCGGAAACACCATATATTTT. Its translation is CAWTTPGSGNTIYF.

The rearrangement uses TRBV23-1 and TRBJ2-7; 7 bases are a match to TRBD2. TRBV23-1 belongs to the ORF category, with a function that is uncertain. V shed 0 bases, J shed 0 bases, and the junction held 5 bases outside the gene matches. The CDR3 extends over 16 amino acids. In DNA form, the CDR3 reads TGCGCCAGCAGTCAATCGCGAGCGGGGACCTCCTACGAGCAGTACTTC. It is translated as CASSQSRAGTSYEQYF.

CDR3 residues: CASSRQGLNYGYTF. In DNA form, the CDR3 reads TGTGCCAGCAGCCGACAGGGCCTGAACTATGGCTACACCTTC. The genes are TRBV6-5 and TRBJ1-2; 7 nucleotides match TRBD1. Germline assignment: CDR1 MNHEY and CDR2 SVGAGI. The CDR3 contains 14 residues. J was trimmed by 2 bases and V by 6 bases; bases with no gene match: 6.

The chain recombines TRBV19 with TRBJ1-1, with a weak D call TRBD1 (6 bases). Germline V gene lookup returns CDR1 LNHDA and CDR2 SQIVND (reference sequence). CDR3 length equals 12 residues. Deletions cut 3 bases from V and 7 bases from J, with 9 bases between. As DNA, the CDR3 is TGTGCCAGTAGTATCCCGGACAGTGAAGCTTTCTTT. It encodes CASSIPDSEAFF.

This clone was observed a handful of times. The rearrangement links TRBV4-2 to TRBJ1-4, with D tentatively TRBD1 (5 bases). Germline V gives CDR1 LGHNA, CDR2 YNFKEQ. This CDR3 has 13 residues. V was cut by 4 bases and J by 7 bases, with 10 bases left in between. The CDR3 loop is CASSPQGSEKLFF. In DNA form, the CDR3 reads TGTGCCAGCAGCCCGCAGGGAAGTGAAAAACTGTTTTTT.

As regards this clone: One end of the junction is discordant with germline, which a read error may explain. The chain uses TRBV2 and TRBJ2-3; weak D call: TRBD2 (5 bases). The germline CDR1 and CDR2 sequences are SNHLY and FYNNEI. The CDR3 sequence is 17 residues long. The CDR3 protein is CASREAQRTPRPDTQYF. CDR3 nucleotide sequence: TGTGCCAGCAGAGAAGCCCAGCGGACCCCCCGGCCAGATACGCAGTATTTT.

This chain uses TRBV18 with TRBJ2-1; D is possibly TRBD2 (5 bases). Trimming shortened V by 3 bases and J by 4 bases, and 10 bases separated the two germline ends. The germline gives CDR1 KGHSH, CDR2 LQKENI. The CDR3 is 14 residues long. CDR3 sequence (DNA): TGTGCCAGCTCACCCGCCTTAGCGTACAATGAGCAGTTCTTC. It is translated as CASSPALAYNEQFF.

The chain combines TRBV14 with TRBJ2-3; tentative D call: TRBD2 (5 bases). The CDR3 has 14 residues. Per germline, CDR1 SGHDN and CDR2 FVKESK. Trimming took off 2 bases at V and 5 bases at J, with 11 bases between the two ends. In DNA, the CDR3 is TGTGCCAGCAGCCAAATCGAGCGGATAGATACGCAGTATTTT. Translated, it gives CASSQIERIDTQYF.

V is TRBV6-1 and J is TRBJ2-5, with 9 bases that match TRBD2. The length of the CDR3 is 14 residues. Germline loops: CDR1 MNHNS, CDR2 SASEGT. Trimming took 10 bases from V and 6 from J; bases not matched to a gene: 12. This CDR3 is CATHPSGALQTQYF. As DNA, the CDR3 is TGTGCCACCCACCCTAGCGGGGCTTTACAGACCCAGTACTTC.